This passage covers 17 T cell receptor beta chains from one sample sequenced in a study of cytomegalovirus exposure and HLA in healthy donors (dated by TCRdb to the late 2010s). The library relied on the immunoSEQ multiplex PCR assay. The multiplex PCR relied on a mix of 60 forward primers for TCR Vbeta segments and 13 reverse primers for TCR Jbeta segments. TCRdb took this table from immuneACCESS and kept in-frame rearrangements with V and J called. Such tables lack part of the clones; where checked against another copy, unresolved V genes explain under half of the gap, and the rest is unexplained. In this sample the table shows about 130,000 clones, about 79% of which occur a single time. Jointly, the top ten make up about 2.7% of the sample. Sequencing input: PBMCs. The receptors come from a woman aged 18 to 35 in good health and CMV-seropositive.

The chain is built from TRBV6-1 and TRBJ2-3; 7 bases line up with TRBD2. In germline, CDR1 is MNHNS, CDR2 SASEGT. Trimming removed 3 bases from V and 3 bases from J; junction bases left unmatched: 9. The CDR3 spans 16 residues. CDR3 loop: CASSDTWRGTTDTQYF. CDR3 coding DNA: TGTGCCAGCAGTGATACTTGGCGGGGGACGACAGATACGCAGTATTTT.

The chain has TRBV5-1 and TRBJ2-7; TRBD1 matches 9 bases. J was trimmed by 2 bases and V by 4 bases; bases with no gene match: 13. The CDR3 length is 17 residues. Germline V gives CDR1 SGHRS, CDR2 YFSETQ. CDR3 residues: CASSTDPRDRDTYEQYF. CDR3 nucleotides: TGCGCCAGCAGCACAGATCCCCGGGACAGGGATACCTACGAGCAGTACTTC.

This rearrangement joins TRBV19 to TRBJ2-7, with TRBD1 identical over 8 bases. This CDR3 contains 14 residues. The V gene end was trimmed by 5 bases and the J gene end by 3 bases; junction bases not matched to a gene: 6. Germline-derived CDR1 and CDR2 are LNHDA and SQIVND (reference sequence). The CDR3 loop is CASSRTGTGYEQYF. The CDR3 DNA follows: TGTGCCAGTAGTCGGACCGGGACAGGCTACGAGCAGTACTTC.

The rearrangement joins TRBV6-5 to TRBJ1-2; D unclear. This CDR3 region has 13 residues. Trimming took off 5 bases at V and 8 bases at J, with 15 bases between the two ends. Germline V gives CDR1 MNHEY, CDR2 SVGAGI. CDR3 nucleotides: TGTGCCAGCAGTGATCCATCTCGGGTCGGCTACACCTTC. Translating it yields CASSDPSRVGYTF.

J is TRBJ2-1 and V is TRBV19, with 13 bases lining up with TRBD2. The CDR3 covers 18 residues. Germline V gene data show CDR1 as LNHDA and CDR2 as SQIVND (reference sequence). Germline trimming cut 3 bases from V and 3 bases from J; bases unmatched to any gene: 8. The CDR3 DNA reads as TGTGCCAGTAGTATTGGACTAGCGGGGGCCCAATTCTACAATGAGCAGTTCTTC. Translating it yields CASSIGLAGAQFYNEQFF.

This clone was detected only once. The J gene is TRBJ1-6, the V gene TRBV7-8; 8 bases line up with TRBD1. The junction had 6 bases not matched to a gene; V was cut back by 5 bases and J by 0 bases. Germline values: CDR1 SGHVS, CDR2 FQNEAQ. CDR3 length: 17 amino acids. The CDR3 DNA is TGTGCCAGCAGCCCGACAGGGGTGAGCTCCTATAATTCACCCCTCCACTTT. This translates into CASSPTGVSSYNSPLHF.

The chain uses TRBV6-1 and TRBJ1-1; D is perhaps TRBD1 (5 bases). Per germline, CDR1 MNHNS and CDR2 SASEGT. The CDR3 has 12 residues. The V end was cut by 3 bases, the J end by 7 bases, with 9 bases between. CDR3 region: CASSDMQGEAFF. For the CDR3, the DNA is TGTGCCAGCAGTGATATGCAGGGTGAAGCTTTCTTT.

The chain links TRBV7-6 to TRBJ2-3; D possibly corresponds to TRBD1 (5 bases). The CDR3 is 15 amino acids. Germline V gene sequence: CDR1 SGHVS, CDR2 FNYEAQ. V lost 5 bases, J lost 4 bases, and 16 bases lay in between. CDR3 amino acids: CASSAIVWGSDTQYF. For the CDR3, the DNA is TGTGCCAGCAGCGCCATAGTGTGGGGCTCAGATACGCAGTATTTT.

The chain combines TRBV6-6 with TRBJ2-7; D uncertain. Germline CDR1 MNHNY, CDR2 SVGAGI (reference sequence). The CDR3 totals 13 residues. With 0 bases removed from V and 4 bases from J, the gap between germline ends came to 7 bases. The CDR3 coding sequence is TGTGCCAGCAGTTACTCGTCCCAGTACGAGCAGTACTTC. Translating it yields CASSYSSQYEQYF.

In DNA form, the CDR3 reads TGTGCCAGCAGTTTATCCGGTAGCGGGGGAGATACGCAGTATTTT. Protein sequence: CASSLSGSGGDTQYF. The chain uses TRBV27 and TRBJ2-3; 9 bases fit TRBD2. Germline CDR1 is MNHEY and CDR2 is SMNVEV (reference sequence). The CDR3 sequence is 15 residues long. J was trimmed by 5 bases and V by 0 bases; bases with no gene match: 3.

V is TRBV25-1 and J is TRBJ2-7; maybe TRBD2 (5 bases). Germline V gene lookup returns CDR1 MGHDK and CDR2 SYGVNS. V dropped 2 bases and J dropped 0 bases, with 5 bases sitting between them. CDR3 length: 13 residues. The CDR3 DNA follows: TGTGCCAGCAGTGAACGGGACTCCTACGAGCAGTACTTC. Translation gives CASSERDSYEQYF.

The chain has TRBV6-4 and TRBJ2-1; 10 nucleotides line up with TRBD2. This CDR3 is built from 16 residues. V shed 3 bases, J shed 0 bases, and the junction held 2 bases outside the gene matches. Germline CDR1 MRHNA, CDR2 SNTAGT. The CDR3 is CASSESGGGSYNEQFF. Here the CDR3 DNA reads TGTGCCAGCAGTGAAAGCGGGGGGGGCTCCTACAATGAGCAGTTCTTC.

The chain has TRBV5-1 and TRBJ2-7; 8 bases are shared with TRBD1. CDR3 length equals 13 residues. Germline trimming cut 8 bases from V and 2 bases from J; bases unmatched to any gene: 6. The V gene's germline CDR1 is SGHRS and CDR2 YFSETQ. CDR3 in amino acids: CASTGTGPYEQYF. DNA of the CDR3: TGCGCCAGTACCGGGACAGGACCCTACGAGCAGTACTTC.

The rearrangement links TRBV6-4 to TRBJ2-1, with a tentative D call TRBD2 (7 bases). The CDR3 runs 16 residues. V shed 6 bases and J shed 4 bases, with 19 bases lying between them. Germline V CDR1 and CDR2: MRHNA, SNTAGT. The CDR3 DNA sequence: TGTGCCAGCAGCCCCGGAGGAGGGGGGGATTACAATGAGCAGTTCTTC. Protein: CASSPGGGGDYNEQFF.

The J gene is TRBJ1-6, the V gene TRBV7-3; D uncertain. Trimming cost V 3 bases and J 6 bases, with 6 bases left between them. Germline CDR1 SGHTA, CDR2 FQGTGA. The length of the CDR3 is 13 residues. CDR3 loop: CASSLGGNSPLHF. DNA for the CDR3: TGTGCCAGCAGCTTGGGAGGTAATTCACCCCTCCACTTT.

The gene calls are TRBV12-5 and TRBJ2-2; the match to TRBD1 covers 9 bases. The CDR3 is 15 residues long. CDR1 is LGHNT, CDR2 FRNRAP, per germline. After removal of 5 bases from V and 4 bases from J, the junction contained 5 bases not matched to a gene. The CDR3 loop is CASGPRDRVTGELFF. The DNA for the CDR3 is TGTGCTAGTGGTCCCCGGGACAGGGTCACCGGGGAGCTGTTTTTT. The whole variable domain, filled in from reference TRBV12-5 and TRBJ2-2, reads DARVTQTPRHKVTEMGQEVTMRCQPILGHNTVFWYRQTMMQGLELLAYFRNRAPLDDSGMPKDRFSAEMPDATLATLKIQPSEPRDSAVYFCASGPRDRVTGELFFGEGSRLTVL.

In this sample, this clone turned up a few times. CDR3 sequence: CASSGQTYEQYF. CDR3 nucleotides: TGTGCCAGCAGCGGGCAAACCTACGAGCAGTACTTC. This chain uses TRBV7-6 with TRBJ2-5; unclear D gene. The J call may be mistaken, given a closer DNA end match to TRBJ2-7. The CDR3 sequence is 12 residues long. CDR1 and CDR2 from the germline V gene are SGHVS and FNYEAQ.